These 7 T cell receptor beta chains were all obtained from the same sample, sequenced in a study of response to subunit inactivated influenza vaccine. MiXCR was run by TCRdb on the RT-PCR reads, yielding one entry per CDR3 protein. Among 400,000 to 550,000 distinct CDR3 sequences listed, 25% were seen once. The input for sequencing was CD4+ T cells sorted from PBMCs, taken approximately 5 days after vaccination. The receptors come from a man aged 50-59 years who received an inactivated influenza vaccine.

This chain connects TRBV19 to TRBJ2-7, with 7 nucleotides matching TRBD1. Germline trimming cut 5 bases from V and 3 bases from J; bases unmatched to any gene: 10. The CDR3 has 15 amino acids. Per the germline V gene, CDR1 is LNHDA and CDR2 is SQIVND (reference sequence). The DNA for the CDR3 is TGTGCCAGTAGTCTTACCGGGACAGAGATCTACGAGCAGTACTTC. It encodes CASSLTGTEIYEQYF.

This clonotype came up a few times. The chain is built from TRBV10-3 and TRBJ2-1; TRBD2 matches 8 bases. Per the germline V gene, CDR1 is ENHRY and CDR2 is SYGVKD. This CDR3 has 16 residues. V dropped 3 bases and J dropped 6; count of bases not matched to a gene: 10. CDR3 nucleotide sequence: TGTGCCATCAGTGACTCGGGGGGGCTGATCGGCAATGAGCAGTTCTTC. This sequence encodes CAISDSGGLIGNEQFF.

This sequence joins TRBV6-1 and TRBJ2-7; tentative D call: TRBD2 (6 bases). CDR3 length: 16 residues. V was cut by 7 bases and J by 0 bases, with 19 bases left in between. Germline V gives CDR1 MNHNS, CDR2 SASEGT. CDR3 residues: CASTPLPGESSYEQYF. In nucleotides, the CDR3 is TGTGCCAGCACTCCACTCCCGGGAGAGAGCTCCTACGAGCAGTACTTC.

This clonotype was seen at least ten times. This rearrangement joins TRBV11-2 to TRBJ2-1, with D possibly being TRBD2 (5 bases). The germline V gene has CDR1 SGHAT and CDR2 FQNNGV. V was shortened by 3 bases and J by 7 bases, with 22 bases between the two germline ends. The CDR3 is 17 residues long. The CDR3 sequence: CASSLIGPSLLRNEQFF. The DNA of the CDR3 is TGTGCCAGCAGCTTGATTGGGCCTAGCCTGTTAAGGAATGAGCAGTTCTTC. The entire variable domain, with the rest obtained from reference TRBV11-2 and TRBJ2-1, is as follows: EAGVAQSPRYKIIEKRQSVAFWCNPISGHATLYWYQQILGQGPKLLIQFQNNGVVDDSQLPKDRFSAERLKGVDSTLKIQPAKLEDSAVYLCASSLIGPSLLRNEQFFGPGTRLTVL.

This clonotype was found a few times. The V gene is TRBV5-1, the J gene TRBJ2-1; 9 positions match TRBD2. This CDR3 is 17 amino acids long. V dropped 2 bases and J dropped 0; count of bases not matched to a gene: 6. Germline-derived CDR1 and CDR2 are SGHRS and YFSETQ. CDR3 protein: CASSFSAGGLSYNEQFF. The CDR3 DNA is TGCGCCAGCAGCTTTTCAGCGGGAGGACTCTCCTACAATGAGCAGTTCTTC. The full variable domain, completed using reference TRBV5-1 and TRBJ2-1, is KAGVTQTPRYLIKTRGQQVTLSCSPISGHRSVSWYQQTPGQGLQFLFEYFSETQRNKGNFPGRFSGRQFSNSRSEMNVSTLELGDSALYLCASSFSAGGLSYNEQFFGPGTRLTVL.

The chain is built from TRBV11-2 and TRBJ1-6; possibly TRBD1 for D (6 bases). Germline V gene sequence: CDR1 SGHAT, CDR2 FQNNGV. The V gene lost 0 bases and the J gene lost 7 bases, with 13 bases spanning the gap. There are 16 residues in the CDR3. This CDR3 is CASSLDRPGVNSPLHF. As DNA, the CDR3 is TGTGCCAGCAGCTTAGATCGGCCAGGGGTGAATTCACCCCTCCACTTT.

This chain joins TRBV4-2 and TRBJ2-3, with 10 bases lining up with TRBD2. The CDR3 covers 15 residues. The V gene end was trimmed by 1 base and the J gene end by 4 bases; junction bases not matched to a gene: 2. Germline loops: CDR1 LGHNA, CDR2 YNFKEQ. CDR3 in DNA: TGTGCCAGCAGCCAAGTGACTAGCGGGTCAGATACGCAGTATTTT. Residues: CASSQVTSGSDTQYF.